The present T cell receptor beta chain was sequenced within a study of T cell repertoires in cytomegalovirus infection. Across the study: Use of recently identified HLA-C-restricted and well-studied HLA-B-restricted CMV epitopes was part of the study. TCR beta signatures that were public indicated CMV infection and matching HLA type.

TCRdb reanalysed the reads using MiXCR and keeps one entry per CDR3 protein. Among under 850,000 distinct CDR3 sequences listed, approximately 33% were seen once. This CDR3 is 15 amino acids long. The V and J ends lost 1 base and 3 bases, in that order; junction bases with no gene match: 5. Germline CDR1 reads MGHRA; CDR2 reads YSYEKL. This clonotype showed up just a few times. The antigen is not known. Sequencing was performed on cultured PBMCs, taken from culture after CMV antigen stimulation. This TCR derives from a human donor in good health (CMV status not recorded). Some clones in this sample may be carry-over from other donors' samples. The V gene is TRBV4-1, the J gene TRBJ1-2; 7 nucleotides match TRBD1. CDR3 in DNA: TGCGCCAGCAGCCAAGTGGCCACAGGGGACTATGGCTACACCTTC. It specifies CASSQVATGDYGYTF.